This is a list of T cell receptor beta chains from one sample in a study of CD8+ T cells in alopecia areata. The method was immunoSEQ multiplex PCR; TCRdb's version includes in-frame clones alone and lacks a portion of them. The table includes 90,000 to 100,000 clones, roughly two fifths detected once. The sequenced sample consisted of CD4+ T cells sorted from blood. Every receptor here comes from a human donor with alopecia areata. Both conserved end residues are part of each CDR3. The D gene is left open where the match is weak. Some rows mark clone size as missing; the rest say once, few, many or name a class of expanded clone.

j_gene,d_gene,abundance,len,v_gene,CDR3aa
TRBJ2-5,TRBD2,NA,16,TRBV5-1,CASSLGLTSVQETQYF
TRBJ2-3,NA,NA,13,TRBV18,CASSPELRDTQYF
TRBJ2-1,TRBD1,NA,14,TRBV9,CASSVGTGGSEQFF
TRBJ2-7,NA,NA,11,TRBV25-1,CASRAIYEQYF
TRBJ2-5,NA,few,13,TRBV7-9,CASTLSPQETQYF
TRBJ2-7,TRBD2,NA,15,TRBV6-6,CASSLPGGRIGEQYF
TRBJ2-3,TRBD1,NA,19,TRBV4-3,CASSQDYQVRTGVTDTQYF
TRBJ2-1,TRBD2,NA,13,TRBV29-1,CSVVQTSGNEQFF
TRBJ2-5,NA,few,14,TRBV6-6,CASRSTKSQETQYF
TRBJ2-2,NA,NA,14,TRBV6-5,CASSYSIGTGELFF
TRBJ1-1,NA,few,14,TRBV18,CASSPTAMNTEAFF
TRBJ2-2,NA,NA,15,TRBV5-1,CASSWSPGDTGELFF
TRBJ2-1,NA,NA,16,TRBV4-2,CASSQDQLGTYNEQFF
TRBJ1-2,NA,NA,14,TRBV30,CAWSQGRVDYGYTF
TRBJ2-3,NA,few,13,TRBV7-9,CASSMTGADTQYF
TRBJ1-6,NA,NA,16,TRBV9,CASSAHRQSPNSPLHF
TRBJ2-1,TRBD2,NA,16,TRBV6-5,CASSFLAGGPGNEQFF
TRBJ2-4,NA,few,14,TRBV23-1,CASSQRDLFRVQYF
TRBJ2-3,NA,NA,15,TRBV7-2,CASSLEGGRTDTQYF
TRBJ1-4,NA,NA,15,TRBV5-1,CASSLGRGTNEKLFF
TRBJ2-3,NA,NA,15,TRBV7-9,CASSPLGRSRDTQYF
TRBJ1-2,NA,NA,14,TRBV7-8,CASSLQAGTAFSTF
TRBJ2-1,TRBD1,few,16,TRBV7-8,CASSLASGTGINEQFF
TRBJ2-3,NA,once,15,TRBV7-2,CASSLHQGRTDTQYF
TRBJ2-7,NA,NA,13,TRBV27,CASSSNTVSEQYF
TRBJ2-5,TRBD1,NA,14,TRBV7-6,CASSLVGTGETQYF